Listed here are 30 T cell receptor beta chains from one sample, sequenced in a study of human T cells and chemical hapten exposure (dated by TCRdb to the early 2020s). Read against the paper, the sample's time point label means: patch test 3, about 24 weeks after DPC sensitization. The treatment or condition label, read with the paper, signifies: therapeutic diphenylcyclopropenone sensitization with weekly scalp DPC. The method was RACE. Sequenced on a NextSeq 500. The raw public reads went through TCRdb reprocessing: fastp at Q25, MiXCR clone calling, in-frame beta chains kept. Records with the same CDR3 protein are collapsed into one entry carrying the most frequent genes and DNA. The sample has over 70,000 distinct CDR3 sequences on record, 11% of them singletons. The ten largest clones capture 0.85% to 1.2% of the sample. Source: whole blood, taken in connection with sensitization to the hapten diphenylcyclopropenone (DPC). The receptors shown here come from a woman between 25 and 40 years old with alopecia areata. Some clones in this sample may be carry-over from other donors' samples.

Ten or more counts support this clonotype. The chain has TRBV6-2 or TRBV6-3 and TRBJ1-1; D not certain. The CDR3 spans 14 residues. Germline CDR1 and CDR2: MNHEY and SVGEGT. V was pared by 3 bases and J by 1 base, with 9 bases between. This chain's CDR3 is CASSYGRRNTEAFF. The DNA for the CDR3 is TGTGCCAGCAGTTATGGGCGGAGGAACACTGAAGCTTTCTTT.

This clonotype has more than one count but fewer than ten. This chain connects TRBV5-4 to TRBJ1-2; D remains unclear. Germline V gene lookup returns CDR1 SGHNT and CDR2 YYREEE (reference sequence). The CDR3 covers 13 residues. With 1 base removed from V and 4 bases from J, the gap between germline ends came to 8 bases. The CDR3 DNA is TGTGCCAGCAGCTTGCCAGGTGGCTATGGCTACACCTTC. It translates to CASSLPGGYGYTF.

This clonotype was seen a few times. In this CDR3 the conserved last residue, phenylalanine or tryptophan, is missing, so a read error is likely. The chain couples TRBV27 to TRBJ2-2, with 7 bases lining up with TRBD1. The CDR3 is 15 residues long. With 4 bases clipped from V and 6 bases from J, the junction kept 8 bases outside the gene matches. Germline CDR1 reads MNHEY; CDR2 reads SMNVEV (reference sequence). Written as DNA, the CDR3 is TGTGCCAGCAGTTGGACCCGACAGGGACCCGGGGAGCTGTTTTCT. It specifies CASSWTRQGPGELFS.

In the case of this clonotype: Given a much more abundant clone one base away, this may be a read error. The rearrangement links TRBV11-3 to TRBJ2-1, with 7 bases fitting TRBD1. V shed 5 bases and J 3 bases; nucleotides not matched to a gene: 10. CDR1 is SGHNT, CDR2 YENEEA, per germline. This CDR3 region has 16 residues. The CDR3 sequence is CASSPRQTGNYNEQFF. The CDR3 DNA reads TGTGCCAGCAGCCCCCGTCAGACAGGGAACTACAATGAGCAGTTCTTC.

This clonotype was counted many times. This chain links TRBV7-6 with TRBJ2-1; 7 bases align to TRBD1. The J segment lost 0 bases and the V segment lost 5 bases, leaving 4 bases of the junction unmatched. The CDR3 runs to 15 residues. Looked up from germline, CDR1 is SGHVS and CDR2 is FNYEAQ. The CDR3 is CASSLTGDSYNEQFF. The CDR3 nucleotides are TGTGCCAGCAGCCTAACAGGGGACTCCTACAATGAGCAGTTCTTC.

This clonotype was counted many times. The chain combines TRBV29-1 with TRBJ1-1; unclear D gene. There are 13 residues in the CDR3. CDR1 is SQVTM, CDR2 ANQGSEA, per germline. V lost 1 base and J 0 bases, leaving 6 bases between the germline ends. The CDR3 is CSVEGRMNTEAFF. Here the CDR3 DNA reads TGCAGCGTTGAAGGCAGAATGAACACTGAAGCTTTCTTT.

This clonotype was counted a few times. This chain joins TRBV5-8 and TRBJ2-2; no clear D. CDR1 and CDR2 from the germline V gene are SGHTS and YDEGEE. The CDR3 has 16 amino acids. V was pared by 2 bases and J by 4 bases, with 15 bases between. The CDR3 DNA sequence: TGTGCCAGCAGCTTATATTCTTGGACCTCCACCGGGGAGCTGTTTTTT. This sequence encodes CASSLYSWTSTGELFF.

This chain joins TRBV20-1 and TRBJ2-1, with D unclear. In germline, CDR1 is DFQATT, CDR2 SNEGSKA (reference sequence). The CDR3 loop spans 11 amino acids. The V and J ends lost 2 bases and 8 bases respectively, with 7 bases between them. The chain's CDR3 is CSARPLYEQFF. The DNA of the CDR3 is TGCAGTGCTAGACCGTTGTATGAGCAGTTCTTC.

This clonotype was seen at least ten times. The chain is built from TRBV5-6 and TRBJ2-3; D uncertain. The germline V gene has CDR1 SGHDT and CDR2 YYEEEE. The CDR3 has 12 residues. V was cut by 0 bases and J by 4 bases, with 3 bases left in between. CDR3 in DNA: TGTGCCAGCAGCTTGGCAGCAGATACGCAGTATTTT. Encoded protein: CASSLAADTQYF.

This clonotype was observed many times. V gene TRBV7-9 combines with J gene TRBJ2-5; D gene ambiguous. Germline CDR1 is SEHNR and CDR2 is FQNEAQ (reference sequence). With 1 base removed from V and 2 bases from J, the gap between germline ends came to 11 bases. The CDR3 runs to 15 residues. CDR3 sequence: CASSLGSAVQETQYF. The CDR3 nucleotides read TGTGCCAGCAGCTTAGGCTCGGCGGTTCAAGAGACCCAGTACTTC.

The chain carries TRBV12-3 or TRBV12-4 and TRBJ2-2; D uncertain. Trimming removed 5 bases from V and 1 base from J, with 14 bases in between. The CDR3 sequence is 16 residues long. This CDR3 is CASSPRRTVNTGELFF. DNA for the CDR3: TGTGCCAGCAGTCCCCGTCGGACGGTGAACACCGGGGAGCTGTTTTTT.

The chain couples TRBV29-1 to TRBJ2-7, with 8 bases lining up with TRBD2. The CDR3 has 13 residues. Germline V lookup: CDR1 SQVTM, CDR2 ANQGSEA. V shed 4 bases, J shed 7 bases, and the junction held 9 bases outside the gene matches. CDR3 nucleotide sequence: TGCAGCGTTGGCAGCGGGAGTGCGAGGGAGCAGTACTTC. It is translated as CSVGSGSAREQYF.

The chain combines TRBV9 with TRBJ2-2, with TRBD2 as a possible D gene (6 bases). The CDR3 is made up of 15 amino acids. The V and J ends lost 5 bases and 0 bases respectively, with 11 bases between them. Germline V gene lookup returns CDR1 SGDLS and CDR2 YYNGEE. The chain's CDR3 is CASRAGGSNTGELFF. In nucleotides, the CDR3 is TGTGCCAGCAGAGCTGGAGGGTCGAACACCGGGGAGCTGTTTTTT. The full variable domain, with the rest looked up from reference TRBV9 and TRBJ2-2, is DSGVTQTPKHLITATGQRVTLRCSPRSGDLSVYWYQQSLDQGLQFLIQYYNGEERAKGNILERFSAQQFPDLHSELNLSSLELGDSALYFCASRAGGSNTGELFFGEGSRLTVL.

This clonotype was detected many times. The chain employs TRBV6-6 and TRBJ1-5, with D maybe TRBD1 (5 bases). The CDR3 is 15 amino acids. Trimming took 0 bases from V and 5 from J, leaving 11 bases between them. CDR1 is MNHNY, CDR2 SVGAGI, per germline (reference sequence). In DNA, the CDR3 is TGTGCCAGCAGTTACTCAGGGGAGGGGCATCAGCCCCAGCATTTT. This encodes CASSYSGEGHQPQHF.

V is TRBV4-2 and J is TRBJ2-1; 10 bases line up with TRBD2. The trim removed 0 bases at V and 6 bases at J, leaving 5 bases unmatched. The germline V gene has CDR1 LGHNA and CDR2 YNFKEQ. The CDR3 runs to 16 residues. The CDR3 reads CASSQESLAGANEQFF. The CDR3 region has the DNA TGTGCCAGCAGCCAAGAGAGCCTAGCGGGAGCCAATGAGCAGTTCTTC.

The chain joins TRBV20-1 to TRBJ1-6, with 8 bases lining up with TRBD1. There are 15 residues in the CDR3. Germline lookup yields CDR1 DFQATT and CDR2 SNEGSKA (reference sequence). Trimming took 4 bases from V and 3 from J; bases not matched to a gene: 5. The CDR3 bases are TGCAGTGCTATAACCGGGACAGGCTATAATTCACCCCTCCACTTT. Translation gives CSAITGTGYNSPLHF.

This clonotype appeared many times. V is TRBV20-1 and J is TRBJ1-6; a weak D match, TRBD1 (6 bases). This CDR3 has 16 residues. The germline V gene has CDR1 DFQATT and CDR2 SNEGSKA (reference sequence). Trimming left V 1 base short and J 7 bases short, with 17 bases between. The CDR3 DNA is TGCAGTGCTAGAGCCCCTGGTGGAGGGGGGAATTCACCCCTCCACTTT. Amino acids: CSARAPGGGGNSPLHF.

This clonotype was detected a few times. This chain's CDR3 is CASSLRAASYEQYF. The CDR3 bases are TGTGCCAGCAGCTTACGCGCAGCCTCCTACGAGCAGTACTTC. The V and J genes are TRBV7-8 and TRBJ2-7; D is unclear. The germline V gene encodes CDR1 SGHVS and CDR2 FQNEAQ. This CDR3 has 14 amino acids. The germline V and J ends were trimmed by 2 bases and 0 bases, with 8 bases remaining between them.

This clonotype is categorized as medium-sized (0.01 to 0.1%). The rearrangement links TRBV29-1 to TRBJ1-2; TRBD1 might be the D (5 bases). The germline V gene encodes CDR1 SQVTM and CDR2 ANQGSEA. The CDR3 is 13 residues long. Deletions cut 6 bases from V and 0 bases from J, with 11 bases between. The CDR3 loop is CSVAQETNYGYTF. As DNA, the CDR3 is TGCAGCGTCGCACAGGAAACTAACTATGGCTACACCTTC.

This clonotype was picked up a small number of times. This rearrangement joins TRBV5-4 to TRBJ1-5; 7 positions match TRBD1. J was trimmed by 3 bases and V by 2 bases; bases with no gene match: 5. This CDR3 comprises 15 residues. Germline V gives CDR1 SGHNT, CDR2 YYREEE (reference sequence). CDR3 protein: CASSLGGGNNQPQHF. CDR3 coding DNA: TGTGCCAGCAGCTTAGGAGGGGGCAACAATCAGCCCCAGCATTTT.

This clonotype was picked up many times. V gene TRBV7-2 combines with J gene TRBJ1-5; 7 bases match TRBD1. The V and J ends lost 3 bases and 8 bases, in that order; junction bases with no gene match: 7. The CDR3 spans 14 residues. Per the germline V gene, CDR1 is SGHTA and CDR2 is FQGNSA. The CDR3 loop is CASSFLDREEPQHF. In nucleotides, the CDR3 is TGTGCCAGCAGCTTCCTAGACAGGGAAGAGCCCCAGCATTTT.

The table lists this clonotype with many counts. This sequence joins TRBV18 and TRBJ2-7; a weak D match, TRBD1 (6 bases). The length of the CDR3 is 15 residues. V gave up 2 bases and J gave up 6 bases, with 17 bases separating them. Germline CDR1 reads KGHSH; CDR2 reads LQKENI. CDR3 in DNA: TGTGCCAGCTCACCAACCAGACAGGCGATTGGCGAGCAGTACGTC. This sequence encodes CASSPTRQAIGEQYV.

The CDR3 DNA reads as TGTGCCAGCAGTTTTGAGGGGGTCGAGCAGTACTTC. Residues: CASSFEGVEQYF. This chain connects TRBV28 to TRBJ2-7; tentative D call: TRBD1 (6 bases). With 3 bases removed from V and 6 bases from J, the gap between germline ends came to 9 bases. The CDR3 loop spans 12 amino acids. The germline CDR1 and CDR2 sequences are MDHEN and SYDVKM.

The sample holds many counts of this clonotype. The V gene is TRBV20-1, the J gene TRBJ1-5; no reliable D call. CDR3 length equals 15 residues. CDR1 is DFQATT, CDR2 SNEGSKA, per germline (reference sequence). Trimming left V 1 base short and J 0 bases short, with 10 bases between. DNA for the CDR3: TGCAGTGCTAGAGCCGACGGGATTAGCAATCAGCCCCAGCATTTT. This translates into CSARADGISNQPQHF.

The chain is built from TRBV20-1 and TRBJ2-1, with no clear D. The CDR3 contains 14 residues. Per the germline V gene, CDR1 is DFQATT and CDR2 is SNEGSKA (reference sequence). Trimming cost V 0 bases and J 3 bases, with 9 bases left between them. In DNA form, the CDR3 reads TGCAGTGCTAGAGACACGGTCAACTACAATGAGCAGTTCTTC. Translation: CSARDTVNYNEQFF.

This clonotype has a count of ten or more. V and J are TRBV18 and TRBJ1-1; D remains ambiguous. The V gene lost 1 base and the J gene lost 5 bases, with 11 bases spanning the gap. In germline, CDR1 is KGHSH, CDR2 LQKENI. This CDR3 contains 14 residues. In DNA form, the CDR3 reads TGTGCCAGCTCACCACGAGGAGACGGGACTGAAGCTTTCTTT. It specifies CASSPRGDGTEAFF.

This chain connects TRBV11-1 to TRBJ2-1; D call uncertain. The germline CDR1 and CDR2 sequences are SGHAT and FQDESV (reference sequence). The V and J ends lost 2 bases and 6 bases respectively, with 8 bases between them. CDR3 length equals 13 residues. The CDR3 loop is CASSLSFGNEQFF. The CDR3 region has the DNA TGTGCCAGCAGCTTAAGTTTCGGCAATGAGCAGTTCTTC.

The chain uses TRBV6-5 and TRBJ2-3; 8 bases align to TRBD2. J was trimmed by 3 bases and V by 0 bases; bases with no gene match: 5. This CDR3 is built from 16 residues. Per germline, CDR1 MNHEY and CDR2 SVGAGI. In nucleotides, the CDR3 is TGTGCCAGCAGTTACTCGTGGGGACTAGGGACAGATACGCAGTATTTT. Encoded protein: CASSYSWGLGTDTQYF.

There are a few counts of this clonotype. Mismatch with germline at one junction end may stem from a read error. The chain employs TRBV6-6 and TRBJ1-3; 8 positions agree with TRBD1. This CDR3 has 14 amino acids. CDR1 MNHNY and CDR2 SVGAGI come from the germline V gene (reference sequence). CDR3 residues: CVSNRGNSGNTIYF. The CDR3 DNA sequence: TGTGTCAGCAACAGGGGGAACTCTGGAAACACCATATATTTT.

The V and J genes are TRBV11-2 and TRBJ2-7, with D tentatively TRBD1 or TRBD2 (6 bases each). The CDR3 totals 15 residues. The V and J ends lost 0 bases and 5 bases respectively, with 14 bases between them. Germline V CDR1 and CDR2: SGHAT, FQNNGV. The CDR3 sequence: CASSLDYGGHNEQYV. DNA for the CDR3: TGTGCCAGCAGCTTAGATTATGGGGGGCACAACGAGCAGTACGTC.